A selection of T cell receptor beta chains follows, all from one sample in a study of graft-versus-host responses after intestinal transplantation. Sequencing was performed with immunoSEQ multiplex PCR; in TCRdb, only in-frame clones are kept and a portion is missing. The sample has roughly 23,000 clones, 90% to 95% seen once; the top ten hold roughly 2%. This material consisted of PBMCs, taken roughly 41 days after intestinal transplant. These receptors all stem from a human patient who received an intestinal transplant, so some T cells may come from the graft donor. CDR3s leave out the opening cysteine and the closing phenylalanine or tryptophan.

TRBJ2-7	TRBV9	AGSVGITGSYEQY
TRBJ2-7	TRBV30	ACTPEGWGNAYEQY
TRBJ1-6	TRBV19	ASSYTGEGNSPLH
TRBJ2-7	TRBV28	ASRTGDHYEQY
TRBJ2-5	TRBV4-3	ASSQDLDPGETQY
TRBJ1-6	TRBV28	ASSPVDRDNSPLH
TRBJ2-1	TRBV5-1	ASSLAGNEQF
TRBJ1-2	TRBV6-1	ASSEEASGSYGYT
TRBJ2-3	TRBV5-1	ASSLVTSGNTDTQY
TRBJ1-2	TRBV27	ASSLLGRGVSYT
TRBJ1-3	TRBV5-1	ASSAGASGNTIY
TRBJ1-5	TRBV30	AWSVQGNQPQH
TRBJ2-5	TRBV7-8	ASSSPTGGNPLETQY
TRBJ1-1	TRBV11-3	ASSWTGGNTEAF
TRBJ1-1	TRBV15	ATAENTEAF
TRBJ1-2	TRBV6-4	ASRLEGAFYGYT
TRBJ1-5	TRBV7-8	ASSPQDRISNQPQH
TRBJ2-2	TRBV28	AGGQGTTGELF
TRBJ2-1	TRBV2	ASSERAGGYNEQF
TRBJ2-7	TRBV11-3	ASSLEDDSAYEQY
TRBJ2-7	TRBV5-1	ASSLTAGDFSYEQY
TRBJ2-1	TRBV7-8	ASSSLKGLAGGRSYNEQF
TRBJ2-1	TRBV4-3	ASSQDRTPYNEQF
TRBJ2-7	TRBV2	ASRGKQGLRWYEQY
TRBJ2-7	TRBV27	ASSLSLASSYEQY
TRBJ2-7	TRBV27	ASSPGQGAYEQY
TRBJ2-7	TRBV4-1	ASSQGAPGTSGSYEQY
TRBJ1-1	TRBV15	ATSRDHRVNTEAF
TRBJ2-7	TRBV29-1	SVGTAYEQY
TRBJ1-1	TRBV29-1	SVEQGVGTEAF
TRBJ1-4	TRBV28	ASSLVNRIEKLF
TRBJ1-5	TRBV11-3	ASSLDRVGNQPQH
TRBJ2-3	TRBV14	ASSGFHVDTQY
TRBJ1-5	TRBV5-6	ASSRLMEAGNQPQH
TRBJ2-2	TRBV9	ASSVGVANTGELF
TRBJ2-7	TRBV5-1	ASSAGPRLEQY
TRBJ1-1	TRBV19	ASWVGAEAF
TRBJ1-4	TRBV18	ASSPLLIHRNEKLF
TRBJ1-1	TRBV19	AIPRRWNTEAF
TRBJ2-1	TRBV7-3	ASSQHGVTYNEQF
TRBJ2-7	TRBV6-6	ASSLGIFSYEQY
TRBJ2-3	TRBV5-5	ASSLPDTQY
TRBJ2-7	TRBV7-9	ASQMGSYEQY
TRBJ2-3	TRBV5-1	ASSLKRTSGSRGTDTQY
TRBJ1-2	TRBV7-6	ASSLSQTGGYGYT
TRBJ2-7	TRBV13	ASSSHLEYEQY
TRBJ2-2	TRBV6-6	ASSSNPYTGELF
TRBJ2-2	TRBV5-1	ASSLEAPGTGELF
TRBJ2-1	TRBV27	ASSLGLAGGGEQF
TRBJ1-2	TRBV7-9	ASSFQGPYGYT
TRBJ2-7	TRBV11-2	ASSLDLGTGVREQY
TRBJ2-6	TRBV29-1	SVVGPGDNVLT
TRBJ1-3	TRBV5-8	ASSLTGDPLSSGNTIY
TRBJ2-5	TRBV28	ASSRGTSGISQETQY
TRBJ1-3	TRBV27	ASSLWGQGTGNTIY
TRBJ1-5	TRBV6-1	ASSLDLGQPQH
TRBJ1-1	TRBV28	ASSLKPDRPFANTEAF
-	TRBV7-2	ASSYLGLGGSYEQY
TRBJ2-7	TRBV28	ASSTTGGLNEQY